This T cell receptor (beta chain) was sequenced in a study of T cell responses to AZD1222 COVID-19 vaccine (dated by TCRdb to the early 2020s). With regard to the full study: AZD1222 recipients given second doses at about 4 weeks or at about 12 weeks were pooled, since spike-specific TCR depth and breadth were not found to differ between the two schedules. TCR sequencing covered over 230 trial participants: about 210 given two doses of AZD1222 and around 25 given two doses of MenACWY control vaccine. Trial participants were enrolled by age into 18-55, 56-69 and 70-plus year subgroups, with approximately 150, 30 and 60 TCR-sequenced participants respectively. General study outcomes and caveats: Conclusions about previously exposed vaccinees are limited because only a handful of AZD1222 recipients were SARS-CoV-2 seropositive at baseline. Because no day 14 peak-response samples were available, repertoires were characterized only after the peak T cell response. CD4 TCRs associated with the vaccine covered the entire spike protein, and the dominant responses were in regions 160-218 and 743-854. The 56-69-year group was small, and its depth increase did not reach significance, likely because of low power. Reportedly, almost half of the unique spike-specific TCRs recognized epitopes lying outside the regions that are mutated in the B.1.351 and B.1.1.7 variants. Participants were mostly white British, with more females than males. The authors suggested clonal diversity may have been underestimated. After two AZD1222 doses, both the breadth and the depth of spike-specific TCRs were significantly higher than at day 0 and than in MenACWY recipients.

Interpreted using the paper, the time point label stands for: baseline before first vaccination. Vaccinee samples were obtained from the UK trials COV001 and COV002, which included a single-blind randomized controlled phase 2/3 trial of AZD1222 (ChAdOx1 nCoV-19) in healthy adults. For TCRbeta chain sequencing, PBMC samples were collected from trial participants at day 0 and at day 28 after the second dose. The CDR3 regions of human TCRbeta chains were analyzed by immunosequencing. As for the original processing: Repertoire TCRs were checked for matches against a reference library of SARS-CoV-2-specific TCRs that had been generated using the MIRA antigen-specificity platform. Breadth was defined as the fraction of unique TCRs that were SARS-CoV-2-associated, and depth was defined as the fraction of total T cells that were SARS-CoV-2-associated. Each spike-specific TCR was assigned to its reactive spike region and to a CD4 or CD8 class using the MIRA data. Log10-transformed breadth and depth values were compared by one-way ANOVA with Sidak's multiple comparisons tests. This is the immuneACCESS table as TCRdb keeps it, with only in-frame sequences that have V and J called. A part of the clones is gone; compared with another copy, unresolved V genes explain less than half, and the rest is unexplained. V and J calls plus clone size are reproduced from that table; the DNA served to infer D and trimming. Counted in this sample were 150,000 to 200,000 clones; more than 80% of them appeared once. The leading ten clones occupy 3.9% of the sample.

A word on this clone: Its antigen specificity is not known. There are no base qualities to consult, and no much larger clone falls within one base.

This TCR was recovered from an adult in good health. This material consisted of peripheral blood, taken on day 0 of AZD1222 vaccination.

The CDR3 sequence is CASSNSGPEKLFF. The DNA reads TGTGCCAGTAGTAACAGCGGTCCTGAAAAACTGTTTTTT. The sequence links TRBV19 to TRBJ1-4, with the D gene too uncertain to name. V loses 4 bases, J loses 7 bases, and the germline ends lie 10 bases apart. CDR1 and CDR2 are read off the germline V gene (reference sequence) as LNHDA and SQIVND. The CDR3 measures 13 amino acids from cysteine to phenylalanine. Just CDR3 DNA is preserved here, 39 bases in frame from base 1.